The rows below give T cell receptor beta chains drawn from one sample of a study of CD8 T cells in Susac syndrome. One entry per CDR3 protein results from TCRdb running MiXCR on the immunoSEQ multiplex PCR reads. The table lists around 200,000 distinct CDR3 sequences, 95% of them singletons. Specimen: CD4+ T cells from PBMCs. The receptors shown here come from a human donor with multiple sclerosis. Each CDR3 is given with its conserved first and last residue. Each record gives: CDR3 protein, CDR3 DNA, V gene, D gene, J gene, clone size. A D gene is named only where the DNA matches it firmly. Only some rows state a clone size, as once, few, many or a class for expanded clones.

CDR3: CASSEGYNEQFF
DNA: TGTGCCAGCAGCGAGGGTTACAATGAGCAGTTCTTC
V: TRBV9
D: .
J: TRBJ2-1
size: few

CDR3: CASSEFQGVNEKLFF
DNA: TGTGCCAGCAGTGAATTTCAGGGCGTTAATGAAAAACTGTTTTTT
V: TRBV12-3/TRBV12-4
D: .
J: TRBJ1-4
size: .

CDR3: CASSLDRGDQPQHF
DNA: TGTGCCAGCAGCTTAGATCGCGGAGATCAGCCCCAGCATTTT
V: TRBV7-8
D: .
J: TRBJ1-5
size: .

CDR3: CASSREGLNTEAFF
DNA: TGTGCCAGCAGTCGGGAGGGACTGAACACTGAAGCTTTCTTT
V: TRBV2
D: .
J: TRBJ1-1
size: .

CDR3: CASSSDPGPNYEQYF
DNA: TGTGCCAGCAGCTCAGACCCGGGACCTAACTACGAGCAGTACTTC
V: TRBV5-4
D: .
J: TRBJ2-7
size: .

CDR3: CASSYTYTQYF
DNA: TGTGCCAGCAGTTACACCTATACGCAGTATTTT
V: TRBV2
D: .
J: TRBJ2-3
size: .

CDR3: CSATGYMGGLDTQYF
DNA: TGCAGTGCAACAGGGTACATGGGAGGTTTAGATACGCAGTATTTT
V: TRBV20-1
D: .
J: TRBJ2-3
size: .

CDR3: CASKGPTAFF
DNA: TGTGCCAGCAAGGGACCGACGGCTTTCTTT
V: TRBV2
D: .
J: TRBJ1-1
size: .

CDR3: CSVEDSNWDRDRYGYTF
DNA: TGCAGCGTTGAAGATTCAAATTGGGACAGGGACCGCTATGGCTACACCTTC
V: TRBV29-1
D: TRBD1
J: TRBJ1-2
size: .

CDR3: CASSPGIRVSPLHF
DNA: TGTGCCAGCTCACCCGGAATAAGGGTATCACCCCTCCACTTT
V: TRBV18
D: .
J: TRBJ1-6
size: .

CDR3: CATSKGGGDEQFF
DNA: TGTGCCACCAGCAAGGGCGGTGGGGATGAGCAGTTCTTC
V: TRBV15
D: .
J: TRBJ2-1
size: .

CDR3: CAISESATSGGGYTF
DNA: TGTGCCATCAGTGAGTCGGCTACCTCTGGAGGGGGCTACACCTTC
V: TRBV10-3
D: .
J: TRBJ1-2
size: .

CDR3: CSVATTRSNTEAFF
DNA: TGCAGCGTTGCAACAACCCGGTCGAACACTGAAGCTTTCTTT
V: TRBV29-1
D: .
J: TRBJ1-1
size: .

CDR3: CASSGDYTNSPLHF
DNA: TGTGCCAGCAGCGGGGACTACACTAATTCACCCCTCCACTTT
V: TRBV9
D: .
J: TRBJ1-6
size: .

CDR3: CSASEDWASGGTDTQYF
DNA: TGCAGTGCTAGTGAAGATTGGGCTAGCGGGGGTACAGATACGCAGTATTTT
V: TRBV20-1
D: TRBD2
J: TRBJ2-3
size: .

CDR3: CSATEGLDYGYTF
DNA: TGCAGCGCCACGGAGGGCTTGGACTATGGCTACACCTTC
V: TRBV29-1
D: .
J: TRBJ1-2
size: .

CDR3: CASSSGPQETQYF
DNA: TGTGCCAGCAGTTCAGGGCCCCAAGAGACCCAGTACTTC
V: TRBV9
D: .
J: TRBJ2-5
size: .

CDR3: CAWRRDPQGYEQYF
DNA: TGTGCCTGGAGGAGGGATCCGCAGGGGTACGAGCAGTACTTC
V: TRBV30
D: .
J: TRBJ2-7
size: .

CDR3: CASSLLAGVSYNEQFF
DNA: TGTGCCAGCAGCCTCCTAGCGGGGGTATCGTACAATGAGCAGTTCTTC
V: TRBV3-1
D: TRBD2
J: TRBJ2-1
size: .

CDR3: CSATTGTDTQYF
DNA: TGCAGTGCCACAACTGGCACAGATACGCAGTATTTT
V: TRBV20-1
D: .
J: TRBJ2-3
size: .

CDR3: CASSSETSGGPQYF
DNA: TGTGCCAGCAGTTCTGAGACTAGCGGGGGCCCCCAGTACTTC
V: TRBV6-4
D: TRBD2
J: TRBJ2-5
size: .

CDR3: CASRPSRTGVNTEAFF
DNA: TGTGCCAGCAGACCATCTAGGACAGGGGTGAACACTGAAGCTTTCTTT
V: TRBV6-1
D: TRBD1
J: TRBJ1-1
size: once

CDR3: CASSPSGPYNTQYF
DNA: TGTGCCAGCAGCCCAAGCGGGCCCTATAATACGCAGTATTTT
V: TRBV11-2
D: .
J: TRBJ2-3
size: .

CDR3: CASNLDLTYEQYF
DNA: TGTGCCAGCAACCTGGACTTAACCTACGAGCAGTACTTC
V: TRBV2
D: .
J: TRBJ2-7
size: .

CDR3: CASTPSSGIPYEQYF
DNA: TGTGCCAGCACCCCGAGTAGCGGGATACCCTACGAGCAGTACTTC
V: TRBV12-3/TRBV12-4
D: TRBD2
J: TRBJ2-7
size: .

CDR3: CAWSEARDTQYF
DNA: TGTGCCTGGAGTGAGGCAAGAGATACGCAGTATTTT
V: TRBV30
D: .
J: TRBJ2-3
size: .

CDR3: CASSVEWVRNEQFF
DNA: TGTGCCAGCAGCGTAGAATGGGTTAGGAATGAGCAGTTCTTC
V: TRBV9
D: .
J: TRBJ2-1
size: .

CDR3: CASSPQLAVATDTQYF
DNA: TGTGCCAGCAGCCCCCAACTAGCGGTGGCCACAGATACGCAGTATTTT
V: TRBV5-4
D: TRBD2
J: TRBJ2-3
size: .

CDR3: CAWSQDRVYGYTF
DNA: TGTGCCTGGAGTCAGGACAGGGTTTACGGCTACACCTTC
V: TRBV30
D: TRBD1
J: TRBJ1-2
size: .

CDR3: CASSSPAGAIRETQYF
DNA: TGTGCCAGCAGTTCTCCTGCAGGGGCGATCAGGGAGACCCAGTACTTC
V: TRBV12-3/TRBV12-4
D: .
J: TRBJ2-5
size: .

CDR3: CSAKKDNTGELFF
DNA: TGCAGTGCTAAAAAAGACAACACCGGGGAGCTGTTTTTT
V: TRBV20-1
D: .
J: TRBJ2-2
size: .

CDR3: CASSYSIGTGGRLHF
DNA: TGTGCCAGCAGTTACTCGATAGGGACAGGGGGACGGCTCCACTTT
V: TRBV6-5
D: TRBD1
J: TRBJ1-6
size: once

CDR3: CSGRLVPNEQFF
DNA: TGCAGTGGGAGACTAGTCCCCAATGAGCAGTTCTTC
V: TRBV20-1
D: .
J: TRBJ2-1
size: .

CDR3: CASSMGQENTEAFF
DNA: TGTGCCAGCAGTATGGGACAGGAGAACACTGAAGCTTTCTTT
V: TRBV12-3/TRBV12-4
D: TRBD1
J: TRBJ1-1
size: .

CDR3: CASRKRGSYNEQFF
DNA: TGTGCCAGCAGAAAGAGGGGTAGTTACAATGAGCAGTTCTTC
V: TRBV7-2
D: .
J: TRBJ2-1
size: .

CDR3: CSVEEFYEQYF
DNA: TGCAGCGTTGAAGAGTTCTACGAGCAGTACTTC
V: TRBV29-1
D: .
J: TRBJ2-7
size: .

CDR3: CASSFEHSPLHF
DNA: TGTGCCAGCAGTTTTGAACATTCACCCCTCCACTTT
V: TRBV12-3/TRBV12-4
D: .
J: TRBJ1-6
size: .

CDR3: CASQGPEQGLYF
DNA: TGTGCCAGCCAGGGTCCCGAACAGGGCCTGTATTTT
V: TRBV3-1
D: .
J: TRBJ2-3
size: .

CDR3: CASRPQRGAFTDTQYF
DNA: TGCGCCAGCAGACCTCAGCGGGGGGCCTTCACAGATACGCAGTATTTT
V: TRBV5-1
D: TRBD2
J: TRBJ2-3
size: .

CDR3: CSARSPQASDYNEQFF
DNA: TGCAGTGCTAGAAGCCCCCAGGCTAGTGATTACAATGAGCAGTTCTTC
V: TRBV20-1
D: .
J: TRBJ2-1
size: .

CDR3: CASSRTGDNTDTQYF
DNA: TGTGCCAGCAGCAGAACAGGGGACAACACAGATACGCAGTATTTT
V: TRBV6-6
D: TRBD1
J: TRBJ2-3
size: .

CDR3: CASSLGLALQNEQFF
DNA: TGTGCCAGCAGCCTTGGACTAGCGCTACAGAATGAGCAGTTCTTC
V: TRBV3-1
D: TRBD2
J: TRBJ2-1
size: .

CDR3: CAWSVDWESEQYF
DNA: TGTGCCTGGAGTGTGGACTGGGAAAGCGAGCAGTACTTC
V: TRBV30
D: .
J: TRBJ2-7
size: .

CDR3: CSARDPFYNEQFF
DNA: TGCAGTGCTAGGGACCCATTTTACAATGAGCAGTTCTTC
V: TRBV20-1
D: .
J: TRBJ2-1
size: .

CDR3: CASSLAFPGPETQYF
DNA: TGTGCCAGCAGCTTAGCATTTCCAGGGCCAGAGACCCAGTACTTC
V: TRBV7-9
D: .
J: TRBJ2-5
size: once

CDR3: CASSLVGRRYTEAFF
DNA: TGCGCCAGCAGCTTGGTTGGTAGGCGGTACACTGAAGCTTTCTTT
V: TRBV5-1
D: .
J: TRBJ1-1
size: .

CDR3: CASSLAGTGALLGYTF
DNA: TGTGCCAGCAGTTTAGCCGGGACAGGGGCCCTTCTGGGCTACACCTTC
V: TRBV12-3/TRBV12-4
D: TRBD1
J: TRBJ1-2
size: .

CDR3: CAWRNRATGSYNEQFF
DNA: TGTGCCTGGAGGAACAGGGCCACGGGCTCCTACAATGAGCAGTTCTTC
V: TRBV30
D: .
J: TRBJ2-1
size: .